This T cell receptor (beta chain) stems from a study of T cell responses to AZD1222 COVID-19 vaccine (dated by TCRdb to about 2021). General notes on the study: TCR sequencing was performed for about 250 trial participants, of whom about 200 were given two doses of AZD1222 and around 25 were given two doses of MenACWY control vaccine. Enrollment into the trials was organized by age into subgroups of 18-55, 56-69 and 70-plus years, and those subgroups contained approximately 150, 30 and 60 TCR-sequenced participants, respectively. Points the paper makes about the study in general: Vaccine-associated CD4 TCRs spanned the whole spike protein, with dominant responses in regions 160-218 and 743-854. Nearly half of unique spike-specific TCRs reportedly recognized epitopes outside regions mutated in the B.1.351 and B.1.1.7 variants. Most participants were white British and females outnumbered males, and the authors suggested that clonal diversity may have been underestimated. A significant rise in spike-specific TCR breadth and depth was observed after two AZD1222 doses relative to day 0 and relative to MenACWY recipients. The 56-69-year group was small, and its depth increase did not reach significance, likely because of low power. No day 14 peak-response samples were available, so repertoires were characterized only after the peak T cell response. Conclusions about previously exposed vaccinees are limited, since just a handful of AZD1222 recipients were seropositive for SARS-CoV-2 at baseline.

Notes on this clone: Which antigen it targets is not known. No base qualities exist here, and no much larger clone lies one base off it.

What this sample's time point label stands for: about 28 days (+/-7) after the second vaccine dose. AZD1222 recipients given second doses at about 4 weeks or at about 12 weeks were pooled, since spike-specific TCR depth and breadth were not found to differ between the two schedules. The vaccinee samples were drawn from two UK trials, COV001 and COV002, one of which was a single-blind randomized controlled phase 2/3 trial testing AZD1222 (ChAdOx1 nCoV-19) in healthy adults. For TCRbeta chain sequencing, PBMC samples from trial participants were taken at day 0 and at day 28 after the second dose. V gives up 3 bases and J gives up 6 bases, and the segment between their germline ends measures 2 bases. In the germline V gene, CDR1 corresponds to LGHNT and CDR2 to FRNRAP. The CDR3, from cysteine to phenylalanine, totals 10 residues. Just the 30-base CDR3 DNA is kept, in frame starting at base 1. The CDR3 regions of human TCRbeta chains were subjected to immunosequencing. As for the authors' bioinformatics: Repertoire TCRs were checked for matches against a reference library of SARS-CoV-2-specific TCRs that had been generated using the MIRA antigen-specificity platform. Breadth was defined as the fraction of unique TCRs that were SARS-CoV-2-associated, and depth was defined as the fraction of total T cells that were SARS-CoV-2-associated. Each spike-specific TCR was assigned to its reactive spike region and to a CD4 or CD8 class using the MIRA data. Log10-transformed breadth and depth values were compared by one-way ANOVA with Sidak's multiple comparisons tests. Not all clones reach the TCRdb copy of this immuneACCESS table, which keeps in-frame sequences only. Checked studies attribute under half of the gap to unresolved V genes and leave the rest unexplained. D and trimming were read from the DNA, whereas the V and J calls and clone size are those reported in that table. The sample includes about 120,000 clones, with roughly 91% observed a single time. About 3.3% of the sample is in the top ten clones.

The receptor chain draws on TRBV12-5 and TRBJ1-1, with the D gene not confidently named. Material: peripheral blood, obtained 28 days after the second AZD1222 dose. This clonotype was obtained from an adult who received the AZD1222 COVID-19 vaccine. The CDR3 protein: CASGFPEAFF. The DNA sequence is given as TGTGCTAGTGGTTTCCCTGAAGCTTTCTTT.